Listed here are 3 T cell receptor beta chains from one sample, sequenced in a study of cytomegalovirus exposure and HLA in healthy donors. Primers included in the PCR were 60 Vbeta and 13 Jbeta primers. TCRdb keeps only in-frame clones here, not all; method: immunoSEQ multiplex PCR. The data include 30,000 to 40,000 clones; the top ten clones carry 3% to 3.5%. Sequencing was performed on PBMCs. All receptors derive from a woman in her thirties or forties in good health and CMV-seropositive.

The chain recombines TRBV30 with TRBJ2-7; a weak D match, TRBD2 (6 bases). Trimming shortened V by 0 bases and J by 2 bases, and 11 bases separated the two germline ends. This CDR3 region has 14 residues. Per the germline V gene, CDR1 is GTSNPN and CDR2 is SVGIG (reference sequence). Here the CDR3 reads CAWSVGGVTYEQYF. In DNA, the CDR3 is TGTGCCTGGAGTGTGGGCGGGGTCACCTACGAGCAGTACTTC.

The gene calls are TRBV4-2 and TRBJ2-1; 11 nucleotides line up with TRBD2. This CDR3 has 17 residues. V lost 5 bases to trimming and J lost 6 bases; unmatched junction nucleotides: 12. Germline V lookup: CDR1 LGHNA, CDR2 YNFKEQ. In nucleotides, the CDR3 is TGTGCCAGCAGCGGTACTAGCGGGGGTATAGCGGGCAATGAGCAGTTCTTC. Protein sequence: CASSGTSGGIAGNEQFF.

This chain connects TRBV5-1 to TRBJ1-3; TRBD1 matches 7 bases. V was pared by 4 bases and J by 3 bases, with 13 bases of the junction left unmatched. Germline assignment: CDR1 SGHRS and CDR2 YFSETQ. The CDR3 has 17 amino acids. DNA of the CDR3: TGCGCCAGCAGCGTCCTAGGGGGCGCTTCGAGTGGAAACACCATATATTTT. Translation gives CASSVLGGASSGNTIYF.